This T cell receptor beta chain was identified in a study of T cells in Graves' hyperthyroidism and ophthalmopathy. Study findings and constraints: The model made its ophthalmopathy prediction, and onset followed a median 6.5 months later.

This clonotype was observed at least ten times. The antigen is unknown. RNA transcripts gave rise to amplified TCR beta CDR3 regions. Using the HTBI primer set, a first-round RT-PCR was run on the TCR CDR3. TCRdb re-called the multiplex PCR reads through MiXCR, storing one row per CDR3 protein. The profile covers 250,000 to 300,000 distinct CDR3 sequences, with 12% to 15% appearing a single time and approximately 7.9% taken by the ten largest. Sequencing was performed on blood. This sequence was found in a woman in her thirties or forties with Graves' hyperthyroidism.

CDR3 loop: CSVRGGGTSGYNEQFF. The CDR3 nucleotides read TGCAGCGTCCGGGGGGGGGGGACTAGCGGATACAATGAGCAGTTCTTC. The chain has TRBV29-1 and TRBJ2-1; 11 bases fit TRBD2. The V and J ends lost 6 bases and 4 bases, in that order; junction bases with no gene match: 11. Germline V gene data show CDR1 as SQVTM and CDR2 as ANQGSEA. This CDR3 spans 16 amino acids.